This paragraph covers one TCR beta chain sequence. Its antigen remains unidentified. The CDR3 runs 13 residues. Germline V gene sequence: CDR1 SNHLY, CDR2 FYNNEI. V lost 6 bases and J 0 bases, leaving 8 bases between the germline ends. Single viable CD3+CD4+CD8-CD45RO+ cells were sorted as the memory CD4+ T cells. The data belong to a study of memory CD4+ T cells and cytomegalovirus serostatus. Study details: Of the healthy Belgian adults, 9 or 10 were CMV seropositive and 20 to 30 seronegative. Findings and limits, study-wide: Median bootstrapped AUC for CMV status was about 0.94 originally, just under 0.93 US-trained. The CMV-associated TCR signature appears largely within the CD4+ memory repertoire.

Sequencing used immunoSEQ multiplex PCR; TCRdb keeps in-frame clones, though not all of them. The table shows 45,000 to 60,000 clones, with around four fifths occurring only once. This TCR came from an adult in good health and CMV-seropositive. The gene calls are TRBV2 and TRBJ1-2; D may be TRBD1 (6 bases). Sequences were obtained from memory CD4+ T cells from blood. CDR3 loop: CASRDRANYGYTF. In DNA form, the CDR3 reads TGTGCCAGCAGGGACAGAGCTAACTATGGCTACACCTTC.